This T cell receptor (beta chain) was documented in a study of T cells in Graves' hyperthyroidism and ophthalmopathy. The source material, RNA transcripts, was used to amplify TCR beta CDR3 regions. The TCR CDR3 was amplified in a first-round RT-PCR using the HTBI primer set. In TCRdb, the multiplex PCR reads were re-called with MiXCR into one record per CDR3 protein. The data show roughly 700,000 distinct CDR3 sequences, approximately 15% seen once. V trimming: 4 bases; J trimming: 1 base; junction bases outside the gene matches: 25. The CDR3 consists of 21 residues. The germline gives CDR1 SGDLS, CDR2 YYNGEE. Concerning this clonotype: A much larger clone sits a single nucleotide away, making a read error possible.

The chain has TRBV9 and TRBJ2-7, with 8 bases lining up with TRBD2. This clonotype was sampled from a man aged 50 to 60 with Graves' hyperthyroidism. Sequencing was performed on blood. CDR3 in DNA: TGTGCCAGCAGCTCTTCACTCGGGGGGGTAGCGCTCCGTTCCGAGTCCTACGAGCAGTACTTC. It is translated as CASSSSLGGVALRSESYEQYF.